This T cell receptor beta chain was identified during a study of T cells in Graves' hyperthyroidism and ophthalmopathy. Study-wide results and limits: Most thyroid clonotypes with frequency above 0.001 were detected in blood.

Germline V gene lookup returns CDR1 LNHDA and CDR2 SQIVND (reference sequence). Unmatched junction bases numbered 11, after V lost 3 bases and J lost 10 bases. The CDR3 is 16 amino acids. Amplification of TCR beta CDR3 regions used RNA as the template. The HTBI primer set was used in a first-round RT-PCR of the TCR CDR3. TCRdb redid the calling of the multiplex PCR reads with MiXCR, one entry per CDR3 protein. Here the sample spans about 200,000 distinct CDR3 sequences, approximately 17% being singletons. Remarks on this clonotype: As yet, its antigen is unknown.

Out of roughly 10 ml of fresh peripheral blood came the PBMCs. This chain joins TRBV19 and TRBJ2-1, with TRBD2 matching over 11 bases. The sequence derives from a man in his forties or fifties with Graves' hyperthyroidism. The specimen was blood. CDR3 DNA: TGTGCCAGTAGTATTGACCCCGGGACTAGCGGCATGGAGCAGTTCTTC. This codes for CASSIDPGTSGMEQFF.